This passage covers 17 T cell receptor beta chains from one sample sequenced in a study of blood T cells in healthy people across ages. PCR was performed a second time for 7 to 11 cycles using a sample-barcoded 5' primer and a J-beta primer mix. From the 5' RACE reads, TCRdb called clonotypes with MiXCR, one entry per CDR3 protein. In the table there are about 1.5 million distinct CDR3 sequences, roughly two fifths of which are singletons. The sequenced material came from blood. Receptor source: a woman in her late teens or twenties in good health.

CDR3 loop: CASSGRTYSNQPQHF. The CDR3 nucleotides read TGTGCCAGCAGCGGACGGACTTATAGCAATCAGCCCCAGCATTTT. The chain combines TRBV28 with TRBJ1-5; D call uncertain. The CDR3 sequence is 15 residues long. V lost 6 bases and J 0 bases, leaving 12 bases between the germline ends. CDR1 and CDR2 from the germline V gene are MDHEN and SYDVKM.

CDR3 coding DNA: TGTGCCAGCAGAGTTCGGCGTCCCCAATCGCCAGATACGCAGTATTTT. It specifies CASRVRRPQSPDTQYF. V gene TRBV6-2 or TRBV6-3 combines with J gene TRBJ2-3; D remains ambiguous. Looked up from germline, CDR1 is MNHEY and CDR2 is SVGEGT. This CDR3 comprises 16 residues. Trimming removed 6 bases from V and 4 bases from J, with 20 bases in between.

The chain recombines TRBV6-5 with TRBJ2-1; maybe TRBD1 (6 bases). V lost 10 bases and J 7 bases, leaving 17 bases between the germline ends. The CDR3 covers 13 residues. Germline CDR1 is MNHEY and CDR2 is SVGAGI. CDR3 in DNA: TGTGCCACCTTGGACAGCTTTGGGAATGAGCAGTTCTTC. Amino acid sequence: CATLDSFGNEQFF.

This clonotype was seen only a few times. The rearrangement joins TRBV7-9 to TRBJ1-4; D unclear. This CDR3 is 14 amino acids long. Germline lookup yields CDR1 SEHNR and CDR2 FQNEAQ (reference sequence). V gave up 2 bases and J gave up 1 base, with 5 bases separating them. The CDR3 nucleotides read TGTGCCAGCAGCTTATTTGAAACTAATGAAAAACTGTTTTTT. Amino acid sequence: CASSLFETNEKLFF. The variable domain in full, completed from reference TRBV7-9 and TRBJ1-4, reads DTGVSQNPRHKITKRGQNVTFRCDPISEHNRLYWYRQTLGQGPEFLTYFQNEAQLEKSRLLSDRFSAERPKGSFSTLEIQRTEQGDSAMYLCASSLFETNEKLFFGSGTQLSVL.

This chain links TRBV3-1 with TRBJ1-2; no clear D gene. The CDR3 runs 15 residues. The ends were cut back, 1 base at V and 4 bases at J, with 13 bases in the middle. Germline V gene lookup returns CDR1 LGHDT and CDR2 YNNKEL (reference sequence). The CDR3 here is CASSQVDSRSYGYTF. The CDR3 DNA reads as TGTGCCAGCAGCCAAGTTGATAGCAGGAGCTATGGCTACACCTTC.

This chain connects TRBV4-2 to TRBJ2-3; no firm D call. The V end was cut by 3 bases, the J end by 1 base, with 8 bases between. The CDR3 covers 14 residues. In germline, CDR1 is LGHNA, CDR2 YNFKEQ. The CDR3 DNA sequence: TGTGCCAGCAGCCAGACGACCCGCACAGATACGCAGTATTTT. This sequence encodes CASSQTTRTDTQYF.

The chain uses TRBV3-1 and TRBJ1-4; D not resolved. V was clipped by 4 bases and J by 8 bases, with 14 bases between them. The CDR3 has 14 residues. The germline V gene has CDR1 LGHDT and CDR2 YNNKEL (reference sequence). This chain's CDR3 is CASSRVSGREKLFF. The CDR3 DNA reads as TGTGCCAGCAGCCGAGTTTCAGGTCGGGAAAAACTGTTTTTT.

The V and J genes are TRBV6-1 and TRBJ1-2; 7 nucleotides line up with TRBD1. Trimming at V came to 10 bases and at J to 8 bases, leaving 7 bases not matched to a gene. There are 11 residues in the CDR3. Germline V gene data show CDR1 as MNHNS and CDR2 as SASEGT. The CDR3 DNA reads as TGTGCCACAAACGACAGGGTCGGCTACACCTTC. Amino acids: CATNDRVGYTF.

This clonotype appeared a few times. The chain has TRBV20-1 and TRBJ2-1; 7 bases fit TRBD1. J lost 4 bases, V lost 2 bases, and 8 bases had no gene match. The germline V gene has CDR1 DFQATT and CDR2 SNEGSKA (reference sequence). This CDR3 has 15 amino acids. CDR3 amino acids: CSARSRQGRYNEQFF. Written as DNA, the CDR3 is TGCAGTGCTAGAAGTCGACAGGGCAGATACAATGAGCAGTTCTTC.

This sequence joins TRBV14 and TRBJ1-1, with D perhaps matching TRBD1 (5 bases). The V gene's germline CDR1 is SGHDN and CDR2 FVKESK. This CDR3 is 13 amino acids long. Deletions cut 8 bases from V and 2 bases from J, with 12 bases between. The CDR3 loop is CASGWQGNTEAFF. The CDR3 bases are TGTGCCAGCGGGTGGCAGGGAAACACTGAAGCTTTCTTT.

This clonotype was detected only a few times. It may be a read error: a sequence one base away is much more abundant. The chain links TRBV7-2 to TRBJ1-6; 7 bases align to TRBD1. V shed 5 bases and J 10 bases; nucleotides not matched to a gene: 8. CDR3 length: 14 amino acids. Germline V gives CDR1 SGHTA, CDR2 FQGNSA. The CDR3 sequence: CASSDQGEVSPLHF. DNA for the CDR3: TGTGCCAGCAGCGACCAGGGGGAGGTGTCACCCCTCCACTTT. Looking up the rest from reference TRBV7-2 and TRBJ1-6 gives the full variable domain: GAGVSQSPSNKVTEKGKDVELRCDPISGHTALYWYRQSLGQGLEFLIYFQGNSAPDKSGLPSDRFSAERTGGSVSTLTIQRTQQEDSAVYLCASSDQGEVSPLHFGNGTRLTVT.

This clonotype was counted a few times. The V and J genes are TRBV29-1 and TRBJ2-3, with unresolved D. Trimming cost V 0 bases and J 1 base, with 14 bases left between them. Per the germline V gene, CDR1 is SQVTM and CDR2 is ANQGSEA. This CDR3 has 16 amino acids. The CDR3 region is CSVEDPGSRRTDTQYF. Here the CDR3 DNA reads TGCAGCGTTGAAGACCCGGGTAGCAGACGCACAGATACGCAGTATTTT.

CDR3 residues: CASSPIVGEGEQYF. CDR3 bases: TGTGCCAGCAGCCCGATCGTGGGGGAGGGTGAGCAGTACTTC. The chain employs TRBV9 and TRBJ2-7, with 7 bases aligning to TRBD2. This CDR3 is 14 amino acids long. V lost 4 bases, J lost 7 bases, and 11 bases stayed unmatched. CDR1 is SGDLS and CDR2 is YYNGEE in the germline V gene.

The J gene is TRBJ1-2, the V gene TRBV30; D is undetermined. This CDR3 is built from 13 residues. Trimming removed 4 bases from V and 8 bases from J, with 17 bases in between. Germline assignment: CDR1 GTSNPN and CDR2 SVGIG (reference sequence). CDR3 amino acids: CAWNTRASWGYTF. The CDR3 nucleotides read TGTGCCTGGAATACTAGGGCTTCATGGGGCTACACCTTC.

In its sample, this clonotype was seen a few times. The CDR3 nucleotides are TGTGCCAGCAGCTCCCAGAGCGGAGGGGGAAGGTACGAGCAGTACTTC. The encoded protein is CASSSQSGGGRYEQYF. The chain employs TRBV7-2 and TRBJ2-7; perhaps D is TRBD1 or TRBD2 (6 bases each). CDR3 length: 16 residues. The germline V and J ends were trimmed by 4 bases and 4 bases, with 20 bases remaining between them. The germline CDR1 and CDR2 sequences are SGHTA and FQGNSA.

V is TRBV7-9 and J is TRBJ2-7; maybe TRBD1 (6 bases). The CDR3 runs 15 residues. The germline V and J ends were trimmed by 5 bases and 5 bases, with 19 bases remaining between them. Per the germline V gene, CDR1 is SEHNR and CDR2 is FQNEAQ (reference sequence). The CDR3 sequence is CASSPVHRDRHEQYF. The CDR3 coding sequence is TGTGCCAGCAGCCCAGTGCACAGGGATCGCCACGAGCAGTACTTC.

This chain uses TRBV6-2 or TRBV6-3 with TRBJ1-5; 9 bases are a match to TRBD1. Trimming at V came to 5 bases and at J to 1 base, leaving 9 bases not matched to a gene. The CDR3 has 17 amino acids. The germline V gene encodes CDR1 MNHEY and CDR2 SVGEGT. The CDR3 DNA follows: TGTGCCAGCAGTAATCCGGGACAGGGCGGGAGCAATCAGCCCCAGCATTTT. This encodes CASSNPGQGGSNQPQHF.